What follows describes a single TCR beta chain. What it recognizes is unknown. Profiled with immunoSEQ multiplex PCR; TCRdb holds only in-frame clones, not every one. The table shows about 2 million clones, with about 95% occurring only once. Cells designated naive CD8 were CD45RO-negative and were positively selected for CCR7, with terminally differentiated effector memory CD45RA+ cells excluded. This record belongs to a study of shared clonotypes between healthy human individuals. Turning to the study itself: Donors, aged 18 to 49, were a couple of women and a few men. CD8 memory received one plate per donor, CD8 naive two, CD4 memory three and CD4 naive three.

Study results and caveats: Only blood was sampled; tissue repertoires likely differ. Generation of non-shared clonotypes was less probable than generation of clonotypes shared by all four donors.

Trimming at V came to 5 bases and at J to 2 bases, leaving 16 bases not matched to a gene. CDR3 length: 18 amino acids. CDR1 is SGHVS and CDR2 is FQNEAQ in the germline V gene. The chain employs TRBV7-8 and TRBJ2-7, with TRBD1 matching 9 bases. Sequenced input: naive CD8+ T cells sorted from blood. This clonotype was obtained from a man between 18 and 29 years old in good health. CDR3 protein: CASSPSLIGTGLPYEQYF. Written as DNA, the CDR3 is TGTGCCAGCAGCCCAAGTCTGATCGGGACAGGGCTCCCCTACGAGCAGTACTTC.